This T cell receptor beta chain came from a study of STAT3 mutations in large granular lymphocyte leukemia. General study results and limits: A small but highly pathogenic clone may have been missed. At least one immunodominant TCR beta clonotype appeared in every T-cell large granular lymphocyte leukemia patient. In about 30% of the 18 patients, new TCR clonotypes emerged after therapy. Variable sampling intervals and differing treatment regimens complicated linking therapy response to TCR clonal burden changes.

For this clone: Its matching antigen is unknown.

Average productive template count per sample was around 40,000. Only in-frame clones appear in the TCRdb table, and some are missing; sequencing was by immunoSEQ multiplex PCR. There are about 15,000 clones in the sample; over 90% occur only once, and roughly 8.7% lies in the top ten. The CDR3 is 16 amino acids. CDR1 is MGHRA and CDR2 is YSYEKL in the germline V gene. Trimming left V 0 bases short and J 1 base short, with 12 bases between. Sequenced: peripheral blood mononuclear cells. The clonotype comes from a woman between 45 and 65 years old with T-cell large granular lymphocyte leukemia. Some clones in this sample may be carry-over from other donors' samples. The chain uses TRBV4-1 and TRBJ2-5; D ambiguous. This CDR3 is CASSQDPQIRQETQYF. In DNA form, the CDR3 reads TGCGCCAGCAGCCAAGATCCACAGATTCGCCAAGAGACCCAGTACTTC.